A single sample is the source of the 3 T cell receptor beta chains below, sequenced in a study of cytomegalovirus exposure and HLA in healthy donors. The PCR had 60 Vbeta and 13 Jbeta primers. The method was immunoSEQ multiplex PCR; TCRdb's version includes in-frame clones alone and lacks a portion of them. This table has 100,000 to 150,000 clones, over 65% appearing once. The specimen sequenced was PBMCs. The receptors originated from a woman aged 40 to 55 in good health and CMV-seronegative.

The rearrangement joins TRBV19 to TRBJ1-1, with TRBD1 matching 10 bases. The CDR3 has 15 residues. Germline V lookup: CDR1 LNHDA, CDR2 SQIVND (reference sequence). V lost 5 bases to trimming and J lost 4 bases; unmatched junction nucleotides: 7. DNA for the CDR3: TGTGCCAGTAGTCTCCGGACAGGGGGTGGCACTGAAGCTTTCTTT. Amino acid sequence: CASSLRTGGGTEAFF.

This clone has just one count. The chain has TRBV10-3 and TRBJ2-3, with D maybe TRBD2 (6 bases). With 0 bases removed from V and 0 bases from J, the gap between germline ends came to 13 bases. CDR3 length: 17 amino acids. Germline V gene sequence: CDR1 ENHRY, CDR2 SYGVKD. The CDR3 DNA reads as TGTGCCATCAGTGAGTCAACGGGGCTAGCGAGCACAGATACGCAGTATTTT. Translation gives CAISESTGLASTDTQYF.

The V gene is TRBV7-9, the J gene TRBJ2-3; D not resolved. The CDR3 spans 12 residues. V lost 4 bases and J 5 bases, leaving 7 bases between the germline ends. Germline CDR1 reads SEHNR; CDR2 reads FQNEAQ (reference sequence). This chain's CDR3 is CASSSVVDTQYF. The CDR3, as DNA: TGTGCCAGCAGCTCTGTAGTAGATACGCAGTATTTT.